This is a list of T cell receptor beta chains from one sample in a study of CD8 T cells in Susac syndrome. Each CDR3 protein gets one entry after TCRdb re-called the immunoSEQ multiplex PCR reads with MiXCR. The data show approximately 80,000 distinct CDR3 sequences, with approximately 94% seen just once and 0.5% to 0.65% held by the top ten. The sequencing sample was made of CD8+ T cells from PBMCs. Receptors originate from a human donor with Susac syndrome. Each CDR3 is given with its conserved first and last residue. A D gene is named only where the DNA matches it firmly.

CASSLGLGQVTDTQYF	TRBV7-9	TRBJ2-3	TRBD1
CSVDFRGDYGYTF	TRBV29-1	TRBJ1-2	TRBD1
CASSPNSGNTGELFF	TRBV6-6	TRBJ2-2	-
CASSLLHEQFF	TRBV13	TRBJ2-1	-
CSARSDVQETQYF	TRBV20-1	TRBJ2-5	-
CASSRSPGAHNEQFF	TRBV7-3	TRBJ2-1	-
CASLEGGGTGGELFF	TRBV10-3	TRBJ2-2	-
CAWSVPDRQGSPLHF	TRBV30	TRBJ1-6	TRBD1
CASSPLVYEQYF	TRBV12-3/TRBV12-4	TRBJ2-7	-
CASSYSGGSAYNEQFF	TRBV6-5	TRBJ2-1	TRBD2
CASSLGGTGVGETQYF	TRBV27	TRBJ2-5	TRBD1
CASSYEKDLNTEAFF	TRBV6-2/TRBV6-3	TRBJ1-1	-
CATSQSNEQFF	TRBV24-1	TRBJ2-1	-
CASSSRSQPQHF	TRBV5-6	TRBJ1-5	-
CASSRRYEQYF	TRBV6-2/TRBV6-3	TRBJ2-7	-
CASSGTSGGRTEQFF	TRBV6-6	TRBJ2-1	TRBD2
CAWSRRGGQADTQYF	TRBV30	TRBJ2-3	TRBD2
CASSLAGQGAWEQYF	TRBV7-2	TRBJ2-7	TRBD1
CASSLVRTEAFF	TRBV12-3/TRBV12-4	TRBJ1-1	-
CSARLRGFNEQFF	TRBV20-1	TRBJ2-1	-
CASRGSVTYGYTF	TRBV6-1	TRBJ1-2	-
CSVEGLAGGFSYNEQFF	TRBV29-1	TRBJ2-1	TRBD2
CASSLRTSGEYEQYF	TRBV7-9	TRBJ2-7	TRBD2
CASSGNQPQHF	TRBV28	TRBJ1-5	-
CACGAAKNIQYF	TRBV30	TRBJ2-4	-
CASSWGTGSYNEQFF	TRBV5-4	TRBJ2-1	TRBD1
CASSERGGQETQYF	TRBV9	TRBJ2-5	TRBD2
CASSLSGGLHTEAFF	TRBV6-2/TRBV6-3	TRBJ1-1	-
CASSAGTGGGTQYF	TRBV9	TRBJ2-5	TRBD1
CATSERGRGQPQHF	TRBV24-1	TRBJ1-5	TRBD1
CASLDSSYEQYF	TRBV18	TRBJ2-7	-
CASSKTGELFF	TRBV27	TRBJ2-2	-
CSVETGVEGTQYF	TRBV29-1	TRBJ2-3	-